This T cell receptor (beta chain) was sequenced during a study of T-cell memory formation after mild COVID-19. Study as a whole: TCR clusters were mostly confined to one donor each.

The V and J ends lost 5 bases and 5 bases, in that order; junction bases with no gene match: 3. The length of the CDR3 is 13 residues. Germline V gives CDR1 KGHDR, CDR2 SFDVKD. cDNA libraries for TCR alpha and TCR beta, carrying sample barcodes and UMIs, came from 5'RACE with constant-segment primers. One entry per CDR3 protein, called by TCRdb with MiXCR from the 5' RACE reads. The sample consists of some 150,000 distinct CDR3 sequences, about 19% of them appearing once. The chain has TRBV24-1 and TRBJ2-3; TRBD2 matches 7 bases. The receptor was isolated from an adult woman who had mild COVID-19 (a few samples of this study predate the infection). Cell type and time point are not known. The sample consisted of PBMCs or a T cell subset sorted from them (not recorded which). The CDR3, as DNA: TGTGCCACCAGTGGAATAGCGGGAGATACGCAGTATTTT. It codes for CATSGIAGDTQYF.